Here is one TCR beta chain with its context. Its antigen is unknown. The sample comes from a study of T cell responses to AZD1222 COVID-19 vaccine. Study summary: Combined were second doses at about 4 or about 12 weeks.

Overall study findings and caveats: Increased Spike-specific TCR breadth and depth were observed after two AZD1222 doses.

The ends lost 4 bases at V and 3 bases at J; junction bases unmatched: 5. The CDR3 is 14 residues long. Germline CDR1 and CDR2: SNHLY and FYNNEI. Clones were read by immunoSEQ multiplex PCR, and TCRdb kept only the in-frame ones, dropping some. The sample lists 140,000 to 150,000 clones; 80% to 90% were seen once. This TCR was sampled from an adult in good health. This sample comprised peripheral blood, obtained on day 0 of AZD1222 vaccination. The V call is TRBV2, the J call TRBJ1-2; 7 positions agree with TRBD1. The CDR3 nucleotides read TGTGCCAGCAGTGTAAGGACAGGCGACTATGGCTACACCTTC. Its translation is CASSVRTGDYGYTF.